The 8 T cell receptor beta chains given below trace back to one sample, sequenced in a study of cytomegalovirus exposure and HLA in healthy donors. Vbeta (60) and Jbeta (13) primers were used in the PCR. Generated by immunoSEQ multiplex PCR, the TCRdb table keeps only in-frame clones and is missing some. Here the sample spans about 150,000 clones, about three quarters being singletons. The sample consisted of PBMCs. These receptors all come from a man aged 25 to 40 in good health and CMV-seropositive.

The rearrangement joins TRBV20-1 to TRBJ1-1, with D possibly matching TRBD1 (5 bases). Trimming shortened V by 0 bases and J by 11 bases, and 10 bases separated the two germline ends. This CDR3 has 11 residues. Germline values: CDR1 DFQATT, CDR2 SNEGSKA (reference sequence). The CDR3 region has the DNA TGCAGTGCTAGAGATGTGGGGGGGGCTTTCTTT. Its protein product is CSARDVGGAFF.

V gene TRBV5-6 combines with J gene TRBJ2-2; D ambiguous. The V end was cut by 1 base, the J end by 1 base, with 8 bases between. The CDR3 sequence is 15 residues long. Germline V CDR1 and CDR2: SGHDT, YYEEEE. CDR3 sequence reads: CASSLRRMNTGELFF. CDR3 DNA: TGTGCCAGCAGCTTGCGGCGGATGAACACCGGGGAGCTGTTTTTT.

This chain links TRBV5-1 with TRBJ2-3; TRBD2 matches 9 bases. Per germline, CDR1 SGHRS and CDR2 YFSETQ. This CDR3 is 17 amino acids long. Germline trimming cut 4 bases from V and 4 bases from J; bases unmatched to any gene: 13. DNA of the CDR3: TGCGCCAGCAGCCCGGGAGTGGCTAGCGGGATGGCAGATACGCAGTATTTT. Translated: CASSPGVASGMADTQYF. Full variable domain (remainder filled in from reference TRBV5-1 and TRBJ2-3): KAGVTQTPRYLIKTRGQQVTLSCSPISGHRSVSWYQQTPGQGLQFLFEYFSETQRNKGNFPGRFSGRQFSNSRSEMNVSTLELGDSALYLCASSPGVASGMADTQYFGPGTRLTVL.

The chain uses TRBV7-2 and TRBJ2-7, with D tentatively TRBD2 (6 bases). Between the trimmed V and J ends, which lost 3 bases and 2 bases, there was a span of 14 bases. The CDR3 has 15 amino acids. The V gene's germline CDR1 is SGHTA and CDR2 FQGNSA. The CDR3 loop is CASSLVADPTYEQYF. CDR3 DNA: TGTGCCAGCAGCTTGGTAGCGGACCCGACCTACGAGCAGTACTTC.

This chain connects TRBV30 to TRBJ2-2, with TRBD1 as a possible D gene (5 bases). The CDR3 spans 13 residues. Germline V CDR1 and CDR2: GTSNPN, SVGIG (reference sequence). Trimming shortened V by 0 bases and J by 4 bases, and 6 bases separated the two germline ends. CDR3 bases: TGTGCCTGGAGTGTAGGGGTCACCGGGGAGCTGTTTTTT. Translated, it gives CAWSVGVTGELFF.

This sequence joins TRBV6-4 and TRBJ2-1, with TRBD1 identical over 8 bases. V lost 3 bases to trimming and J lost 2 bases; unmatched junction nucleotides: 3. Per germline, CDR1 MRHNA and CDR2 SNTAGT. The CDR3 contains 15 residues. In nucleotides, the CDR3 is TGTGCCAGCAGTGAAGCACAGGGGGCCTACAATGAGCAGTTCTTC. It is translated as CASSEAQGAYNEQFF.

The CDR3: CASSPRLTGVNTEAFF. The DNA for the CDR3 is TGCGCCAGCAGCCCCCGACTGACAGGTGTGAACACTGAAGCTTTCTTT. This rearrangement joins TRBV5-1 to TRBJ1-1; D is perhaps TRBD1 (6 bases). The V gene's germline CDR1 is SGHRS and CDR2 YFSETQ. The CDR3 length is 16 residues. V was trimmed by 4 bases and J by 0 bases, leaving 16 bases between them.

About this clone: The same CDR3 is also encoded by other DNA sequences in this sample. This chain connects TRBV15 to TRBJ2-1; TRBD1 is a possible D gene (6 bases). The CDR3 is 17 amino acids. The V gene lost 0 bases and the J gene lost 1 base, with 13 bases spanning the gap. CDR1 LNHNV and CDR2 YYDKDF come from the germline V gene (reference sequence). Here the CDR3 reads CATSREPGQMSYNEQFF. The CDR3 DNA reads as TGTGCCACCAGCAGAGAGCCGGGACAAATGTCCTACAATGAGCAGTTCTTC.